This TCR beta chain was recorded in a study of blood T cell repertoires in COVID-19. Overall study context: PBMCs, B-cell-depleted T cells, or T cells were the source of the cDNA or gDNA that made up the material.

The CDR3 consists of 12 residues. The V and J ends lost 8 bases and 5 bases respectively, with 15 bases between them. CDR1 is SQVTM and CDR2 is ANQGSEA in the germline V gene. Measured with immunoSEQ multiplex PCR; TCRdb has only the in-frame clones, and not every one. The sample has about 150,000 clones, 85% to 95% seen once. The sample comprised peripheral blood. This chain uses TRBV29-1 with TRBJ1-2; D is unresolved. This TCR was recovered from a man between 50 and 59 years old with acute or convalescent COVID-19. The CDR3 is CSTMSTGYGYTF. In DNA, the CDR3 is TGCAGCACAATGAGCACGGGTTATGGCTACACCTTC.